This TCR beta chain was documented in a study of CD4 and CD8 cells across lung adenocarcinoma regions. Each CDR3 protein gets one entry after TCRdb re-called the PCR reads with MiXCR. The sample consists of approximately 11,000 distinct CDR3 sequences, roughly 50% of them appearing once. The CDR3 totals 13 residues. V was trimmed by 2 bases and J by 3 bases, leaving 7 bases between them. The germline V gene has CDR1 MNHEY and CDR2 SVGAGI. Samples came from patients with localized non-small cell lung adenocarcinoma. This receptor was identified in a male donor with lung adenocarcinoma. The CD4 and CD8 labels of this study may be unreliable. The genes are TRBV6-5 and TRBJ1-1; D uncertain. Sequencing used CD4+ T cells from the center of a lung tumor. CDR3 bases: TGTGCCAGCAGTTACAGTACTTACACTGAAGCTTTCTTT. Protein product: CASSYSTYTEAFF.